Given below is one TCR beta chain in context. This entry is derived from a study of blood T cell repertoires in COVID-19. Study context: Acute and convalescent COVID-19 samples came from the United States, Italy and Spain. The analysed material was cDNA or gDNA that came from T cells, B-cell-depleted T cells, or PBMCs.

Germline CDR1 is SGHRS and CDR2 is YFSETQ. Trimming cost V 4 bases and J 3 bases; bases outside gene matches: 4. This CDR3 has 15 residues. TCRdb's table, derived via immunoSEQ multiplex PCR, lists solely in-frame clones and lacks some. The sample contains over 200,000 clones, 75% to 90% of which appear only once. The chain employs TRBV5-1 and TRBJ1-4; 9 bases map to TRBD1. This TCR came from a man in his forties or fifties with acute or convalescent COVID-19. Sequenced material: peripheral blood. The chain's CDR3 is CASSLGTGSNEKLFF. The CDR3 DNA sequence: TGCGCCAGCAGCCTTGGGACAGGGTCTAATGAAAAACTGTTTTTT.